Listed below are T cell receptor beta chains from one sample, sequenced in a study of blood T cells in healthy people across ages. TCRdb used MiXCR to reprocess the 5' RACE reads, holding one entry per CDR3 protein. The sample yields some 1.4 million distinct CDR3 sequences, approximately 38% seen once. The sample consisted of blood. These receptors were taken from a woman aged 18-30 years in good health. The CDR3 runs from the conserved cysteine through the conserved F or W. The D gene is left open where the match is weak. Clone size is stated in some rows and not others, as once, few, many or a class when expanded.

CDR3 protein	CDR3 DNA	CDR3 length	D gene	clone size	V gene	J gene
CASAPGSSYEQYF	TGTGCCAGCGCACCTGGCAGCTCCTACGAGCAGTACTTC	13	.	.	TRBV18	TRBJ2-7
CASSPQGEAGELFF	TGTGCCAGCAGTCCTCAAGGAGAGGCCGGGGAGCTGTTTTTT	14	.	.	TRBV4-2	TRBJ2-2
CASREPGQRTHYGYTF	TGTGCCAGCCGGGAACCGGGACAGAGAACCCACTATGGCTACACCTTC	16	TRBD1	.	TRBV12-3/TRBV12-4	TRBJ1-2
CASSLFGLAGGYQETQYF	TGCGCCAGCAGCTTGTTTGGGCTAGCGGGGGGGTACCAAGAGACCCAGTACTTC	18	TRBD2	few	TRBV5-1	TRBJ2-5
CATSIAGISGEQYF	TGTGCCACCAGTATCGCTGGGATATCAGGCGAGCAGTACTTC	14	.	few	TRBV24-1	TRBJ2-7
CASSPTETRNHRNQPQHF	TGTGCCAGCAGCCCAACCGAGACCCGAAATCATCGGAATCAGCCCCAGCATTTT	18	.	.	TRBV7-3	TRBJ1-5
CASSLARTQGEQYF	TGCGCCAGCAGCTTGGCCCGCACCCAGGGTGAGCAGTACTTC	14	.	.	TRBV5-1	TRBJ2-5
CASSVKSPGGSYGYTF	TGTGCCAGCAGTGTCAAATCCCCAGGGGGTTCGTATGGCTACACCTTC	16	TRBD1	.	TRBV27	TRBJ1-2
CAISASKLAGAYNEQFF	TGTGCCATCAGTGCATCCAAACTAGCGGGGGCTTACAATGAGCAGTTCTTC	17	TRBD2	few	TRBV10-3	TRBJ2-1
CASSYSTSNEKLFF	TGTGCCAGTAGTTACTCGACCAGTAATGAAAAACTGTTTTTT	14	.	.	TRBV6-5	TRBJ1-4
CASSITGRRVRMETQYF	TGCGCCAGCAGCATAACCGGGAGAAGAGTTAGAATGGAGACCCAGTACTTC	17	.	.	TRBV5-1	TRBJ2-5
CSAKGLAGWLNEQFF	TGCAGTGCCAAGGGGCTAGCGGGATGGTTGAATGAGCAGTTCTTC	15	TRBD2	.	TRBV20-1	TRBJ2-1
CASRGGQGELNEQFF	TGTGCCAGCAGGGGGGGACAGGGGGAGTTGAATGAGCAGTTCTTC	15	TRBD1	.	TRBV25-1	TRBJ2-1
CASSQAASGTQYF	TGCGCCAGCAGCCAAGCAGCGTCCGGGACCCAGTACTTC	13	.	many	TRBV4-1	TRBJ2-5
CASSLASTQETQYF	TGTGCCAGCAGCTTAGCGAGTACACAAGAGACCCAGTACTTC	14	.	few	TRBV7-2	TRBJ2-5
CSARALKGATEAFF	TGCAGTGCTAGAGCATTGAAGGGTGCAACTGAAGCTTTCTTT	14	.	.	TRBV20-1	TRBJ1-1
CASSQGRTNEQFF	TGTGCCAGCAGCCAAGGGAGGACAAATGAGCAGTTCTTC	13	.	few	TRBV3-1	TRBJ2-1
CASSRTGPDTQYF	TGTGCCAGCAGTAGGACAGGGCCAGATACGCAGTATTTT	13	TRBD1	few	TRBV2	TRBJ2-3
CASSQDPGTSGKNIQYF	TGTGCCAGCAGCCAAGACCCCGGGACTAGCGGCAAAAACATTCAGTACTTC	17	TRBD2	many	TRBV4-2	TRBJ2-4
CASSDEGHGANVLTF	TGTGCCAGCAGTGACGAGGGGCATGGGGCCAACGTCCTGACTTTC	15	.	.	TRBV25-1	TRBJ2-6
CASSFISGSTDTQYF	TGCGCCAGCAGCTTCATCAGCGGGAGCACAGATACGCAGTATTTT	15	.	few	TRBV5-1	TRBJ2-3
CSARVASGASSYNEQFF	TGCAGTGCTAGAGTTGCCAGCGGGGCGAGCTCCTACAATGAGCAGTTCTTC	17	TRBD2	.	TRBV20-1	TRBJ2-1
CASSYTGEGEQFF	TGTGCCAGCAGCTACACAGGGGAGGGGGAGCAGTTCTTC	13	.	once	TRBV7-8	TRBJ2-1
CSAFTGIFTEAFF	TGCAGTGCCTTTACAGGGATTTTCACTGAAGCTTTCTTT	13	.	.	TRBV20-1	TRBJ1-1
CASSDLPGLPNEQYF	TGTGCCAGCTCGGACCTTCCGGGACTACCGAACGAGCAGTACTTC	15	TRBD2	.	TRBV2	TRBJ2-7
CSAVSGRSPNEQYF	TGCAGTGCCGTTAGCGGGAGAAGCCCCAATGAGCAGTACTTC	14	TRBD2	few	TRBV20-1	TRBJ2-7
CASGLQTSGRPGELFF	TGTGCTAGTGGTTTGCAAACTAGCGGGAGGCCCGGGGAGCTGTTTTTT	16	TRBD2	few	TRBV12-5	TRBJ2-2
CASAERNGQGTYEQYF	TGTGCTAGTGCCGAACGCAACGGACAGGGGACCTACGAGCAGTACTTC	16	TRBD1	once	TRBV12-5	TRBJ2-7
CSARDTLQLDPTF	TGCAGTGCTAGAGATACCCTACAACTTGATCCCACCTTC	13	.	.	TRBV20-1	TRBJ1-2
CASQETGTGGSEQYF	TGTGCCAGCCAAGAGACTGGGACAGGGGGCTCCGAGCAGTACTTC	15	TRBD1	.	TRBV7-9	TRBJ2-7
CSVEDRTGGRAREFNEQFF	TGCAGCGTTGAAGATCGGACAGGGGGTCGCGCGCGGGAGTTTAATGAGCAGTTCTTC	19	TRBD1	.	TRBV29-1	TRBJ2-1
CASSVTGNYGYTF	TGTGCCAGCAGTGTGACAGGGAACTATGGCTACACCTTC	13	TRBD1	many	TRBV12-3/TRBV12-4	TRBJ1-2
CATLRTSGNPAYEQYF	TGCGCCACTCTAAGGACTAGCGGGAACCCAGCCTACGAGCAGTACTTC	16	TRBD2	.	TRBV5-1	TRBJ2-7
CATRWGYEQYF	TGTGCCACCCGATGGGGGTACGAGCAGTACTTC	11	.	few	TRBV25-1	TRBJ2-7
CASSPPGGSYEQYF	TGTGCCAGCAGTCCCCCCGGGGGGAGCTACGAGCAGTACTTC	14	TRBD2	many	TRBV5-1	TRBJ2-7
CSAPAGGPNSNQPQHF	TGCAGTGCCCCCGCAGGGGGACCAAATAGCAATCAGCCCCAGCATTTT	16	TRBD1	.	TRBV20-1	TRBJ1-5
CATLAADTDTQYF	TGTGCCACCCTAGCGGCTGACACAGATACGCAGTATTTT	13	TRBD2	few	TRBV10-3	TRBJ2-3
CAISAEGGLGYGYTF	TGTGCCATCAGTGCCGAGGGGGGTCTAGGCTATGGCTACACCTTC	15	.	.	TRBV10-3	TRBJ1-2
CATQGGVSTDTQYF	TGTGCCACCCAGGGGGGTGTTAGCACAGATACGCAGTATTTT	14	.	.	TRBV2	TRBJ2-3
CASSYHPSRIATTDTQYF	TGTGCCAGCAGTTACCACCCGTCGAGGATCGCAACCACAGATACGCAGTATTTT	18	.	few	TRBV6-5	TRBJ2-3
CASSLAQAATNEKLFF	TGTGCCAGCAGCTTAGCACAGGCCGCAACTAATGAAAAACTGTTTTTT	16	.	.	TRBV7-9	TRBJ1-4
CASSRPGTGDRYGYTF	TGTGCCAGCAGCCGTCCCGGGACAGGGGATCGGTATGGCTACACCTTC	16	TRBD1	.	TRBV4-2	TRBJ1-2
CASSTTASYGYTF	TGTGCCAGCAGTACGACAGCAAGCTATGGCTACACCTTC	13	.	.	TRBV2	TRBJ1-2
CASSLRLAGFDEQYF	TGTGCCAGCAGTCTTAGACTAGCGGGGTTTGATGAGCAGTACTTC	15	TRBD2	.	TRBV6-5	TRBJ2-7
CASSASGRTYEQYF	TGTGCCAGCAGTGCGAGCGGACGGACCTACGAGCAGTACTTC	14	.	.	TRBV6-5	TRBJ2-7
CATSVRTSSNEKLFF	TGTGCCACCAGCGTTCGGACTTCAAGTAATGAAAAACTGTTTTTT	15	.	.	TRBV15	TRBJ1-4
CASSATAGSLQETQYF	TGTGCCAGCAGCGCTACGGCGGGAAGTTTACAAGAGACCCAGTACTTC	16	.	few	TRBV7-9	TRBJ2-5
CASTGTSYNEQYF	TGTGCCAGCACGGGGACCTCCTACAATGAGCAGTACTTC	13	.	.	TRBV12-3/TRBV12-4	TRBJ2-5
CASSRETSGGSNTGELFF	TGTGCCAGCAGCCGGGAGACTAGCGGGGGGTCGAACACCGGGGAGCTGTTTTTT	18	TRBD2	.	TRBV4-2	TRBJ2-2